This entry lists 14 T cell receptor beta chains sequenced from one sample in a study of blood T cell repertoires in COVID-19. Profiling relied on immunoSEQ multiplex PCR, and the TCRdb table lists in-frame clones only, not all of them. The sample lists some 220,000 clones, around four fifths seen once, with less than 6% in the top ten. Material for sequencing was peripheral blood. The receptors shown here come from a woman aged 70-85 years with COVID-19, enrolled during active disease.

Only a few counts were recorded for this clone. As DNA, the CDR3 is TGTGCCAGCAGTTACTCGGACAGGGTCGGGAACGAGCAGTACTTC. Translating it yields CASSYSDRVGNEQYF. V is TRBV6-6 and J is TRBJ2-7; 8 nucleotides match TRBD1. Germline CDR1 reads MNHNY; CDR2 reads SVGAGI (reference sequence). Trimming removed 0 bases from V and 5 bases from J; junction bases left unmatched: 6. The CDR3 is 15 amino acids.

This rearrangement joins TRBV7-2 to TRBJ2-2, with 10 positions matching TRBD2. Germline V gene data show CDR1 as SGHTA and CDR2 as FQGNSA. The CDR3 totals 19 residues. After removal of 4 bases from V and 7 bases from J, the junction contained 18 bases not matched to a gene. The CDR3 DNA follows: TGTGCCAGCAGCTCCCATAGGAGGGCTAGCGGGAGCGATATCGGGGAGCTGTTTTTT. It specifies CASSSHRRASGSDIGELFF.

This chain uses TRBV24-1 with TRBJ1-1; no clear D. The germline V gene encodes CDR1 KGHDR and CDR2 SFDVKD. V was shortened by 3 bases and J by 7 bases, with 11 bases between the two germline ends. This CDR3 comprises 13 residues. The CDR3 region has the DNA TGTGCCACCAGTGATCGGAGTCTTGGTGAAGCTTTCTTT. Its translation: CATSDRSLGEAFF.

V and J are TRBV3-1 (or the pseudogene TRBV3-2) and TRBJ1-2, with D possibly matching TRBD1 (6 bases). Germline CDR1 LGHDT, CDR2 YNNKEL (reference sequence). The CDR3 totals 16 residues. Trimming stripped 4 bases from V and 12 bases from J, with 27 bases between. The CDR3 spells CASSPNQGLANQVHTF. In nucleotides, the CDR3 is TGTGCCAGCAGCCCAAATCAGGGGCTGGCCAATCAGGTACACACCTTC.

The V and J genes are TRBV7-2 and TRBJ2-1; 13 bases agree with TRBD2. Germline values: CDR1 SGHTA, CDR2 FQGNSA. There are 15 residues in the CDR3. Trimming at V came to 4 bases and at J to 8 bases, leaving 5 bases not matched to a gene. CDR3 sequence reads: CASSSRTSGRDEQFF. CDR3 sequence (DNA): TGTGCCAGCAGCTCTCGGACTAGCGGGAGAGATGAGCAGTTCTTC.

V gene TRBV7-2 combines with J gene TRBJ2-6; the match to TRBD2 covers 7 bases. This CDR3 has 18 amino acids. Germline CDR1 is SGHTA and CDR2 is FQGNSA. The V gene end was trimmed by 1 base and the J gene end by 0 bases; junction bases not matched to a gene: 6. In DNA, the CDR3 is TGTGCCAGCAGCTTAGGAGGGAGGGCACTCTCTGGGGCCAACGTCCTGACTTTC. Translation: CASSLGGRALSGANVLTF.

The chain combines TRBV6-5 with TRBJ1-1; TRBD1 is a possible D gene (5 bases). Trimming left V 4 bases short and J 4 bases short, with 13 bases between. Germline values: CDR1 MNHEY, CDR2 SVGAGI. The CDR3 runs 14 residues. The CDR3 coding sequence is TGTGCCAGCAGTTTGGGGGACTCTTTCACTGAAGCTTTCTTT. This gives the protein CASSLGDSFTEAFF.

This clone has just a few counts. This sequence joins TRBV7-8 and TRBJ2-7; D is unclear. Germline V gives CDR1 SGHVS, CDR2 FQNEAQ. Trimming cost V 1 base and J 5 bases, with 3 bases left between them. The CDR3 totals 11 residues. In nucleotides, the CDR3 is TGTGCCAGCAGCTTAGGTAACGAGCAGTACTTC. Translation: CASSLGNEQYF.

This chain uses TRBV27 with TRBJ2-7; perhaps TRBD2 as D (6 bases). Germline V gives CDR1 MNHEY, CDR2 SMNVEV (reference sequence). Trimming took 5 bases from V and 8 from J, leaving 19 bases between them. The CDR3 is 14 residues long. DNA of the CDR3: TGTGCCAGCAGTCCCCTAGGGTACCGGGAGAAGCAGTACTTC. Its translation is CASSPLGYREKQYF.

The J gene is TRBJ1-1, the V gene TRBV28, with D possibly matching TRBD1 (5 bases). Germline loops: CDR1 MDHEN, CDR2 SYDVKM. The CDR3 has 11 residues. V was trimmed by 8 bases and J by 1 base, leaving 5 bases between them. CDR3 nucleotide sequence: TGTGCCAGCGGACAGAACACTGAAGCTTTCTTT. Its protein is CASGQNTEAFF.

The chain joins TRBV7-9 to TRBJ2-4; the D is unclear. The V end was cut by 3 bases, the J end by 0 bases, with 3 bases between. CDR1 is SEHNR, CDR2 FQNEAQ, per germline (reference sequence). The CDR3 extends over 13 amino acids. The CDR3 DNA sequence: TGTGCCAGCAGCTTCATAGCCAAAAACATTCAGTACTTC. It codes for CASSFIAKNIQYF.

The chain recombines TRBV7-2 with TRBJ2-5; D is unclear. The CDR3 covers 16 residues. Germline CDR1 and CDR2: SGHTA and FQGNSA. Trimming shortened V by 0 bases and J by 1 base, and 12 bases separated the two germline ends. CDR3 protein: CASSLAAGPSQETQYF. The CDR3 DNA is TGTGCCAGCAGCTTAGCGGCAGGCCCCTCCCAAGAGACCCAGTACTTC.

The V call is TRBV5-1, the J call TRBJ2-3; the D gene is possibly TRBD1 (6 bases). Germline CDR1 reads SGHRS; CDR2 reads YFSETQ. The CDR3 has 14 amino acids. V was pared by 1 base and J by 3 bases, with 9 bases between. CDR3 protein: CASSLLRGTDTQYF. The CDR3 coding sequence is TGCGCCAGCAGCTTGCTCAGGGGAACAGATACGCAGTATTTT.

The chain's CDR3 is CASSTTGKGAEAFF. CDR3 DNA: TGTGCCAGTAGCACGACAGGGAAAGGCGCTGAAGCTTTCTTT. V and J are TRBV19 and TRBJ1-1; 7 bases agree with TRBD1. The CDR3 has 14 residues. The V gene's germline CDR1 is LNHDA and CDR2 SQIVND (reference sequence). The V gene end was trimmed by 6 bases and the J gene end by 6 bases; junction bases not matched to a gene: 10.